The present entry profiles one TCR beta chain with its context. The data belong to a study of blood T cell repertoires in COVID-19. Looking at the study overall: Specimens from acute and convalescent COVID-19 originated in the United States, Italy and Spain. The analysed material was cDNA or gDNA that came from T cells, B-cell-depleted T cells, or PBMCs.

This CDR3 has 15 residues. Losses at the gene ends were 9 bases for V and 4 bases for J; bases not matched to a gene: 12. Germline-derived CDR1 and CDR2 are MDHEN and SYDVKM. As handled by the study authors: Amplification with reference gene primers provided the estimates of nucleated cell counts. Measured with immunoSEQ multiplex PCR; TCRdb has only the in-frame clones, and not every one. Clone size and the V and J calls come from that table; the DNA yielded D and trimming. The data hold roughly 230,000 clones, with about 86% observed a single time. Sequences were obtained from peripheral blood. The J gene is TRBJ1-5, the V gene TRBV28; TRBD1 matches 7 bases. This clonotype originated in a man in his forties with active or convalescent COVID-19. The CDR3, as DNA: TGTGCCAGTCGCGCAACCGGGACAGTAAATCAGCCCCAGCATTTT. Encoded protein: CASRATGTVNQPQHF.